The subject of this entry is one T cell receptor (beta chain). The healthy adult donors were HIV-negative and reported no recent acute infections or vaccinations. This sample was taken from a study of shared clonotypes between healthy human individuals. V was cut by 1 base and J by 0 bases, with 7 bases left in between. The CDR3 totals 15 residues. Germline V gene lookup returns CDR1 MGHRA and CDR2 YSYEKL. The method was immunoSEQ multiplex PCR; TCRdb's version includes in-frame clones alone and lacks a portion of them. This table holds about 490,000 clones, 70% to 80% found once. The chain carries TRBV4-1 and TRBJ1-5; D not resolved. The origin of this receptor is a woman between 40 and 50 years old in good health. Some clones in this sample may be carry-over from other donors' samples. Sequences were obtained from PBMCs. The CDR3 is CASSQGQASNQPQHF. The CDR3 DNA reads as TGCGCCAGCAGCCAAGGACAAGCTAGCAATCAGCCCCAGCATTTT.